The source of this TCR beta chain is a study of T cell repertoires in cytomegalovirus infection. TCRdb reprocessed the reads via MiXCR and lists one record per CDR3 protein. The sample contains approximately 110,000 distinct CDR3 sequences, under 35% of which appear only once. In its sample, this clonotype was seen many times. What it binds is not known. The CDR3 is 17 residues long. The J segment lost 2 bases and the V segment lost 1 base, leaving 11 bases of the junction unmatched. Germline CDR1 MGHRA, CDR2 YSYEKL. This sample comprised CD8+ T cells from cultured PBMCs, obtained from culture after CMV antigen stimulation. The chain is built from TRBV4-1 and TRBJ2-7; 7 bases are shared with TRBD1. The receptor's source is a human donor in good health (CMV status not recorded). Some clones in this sample may be carry-over from other donors' samples. The CDR3 protein is CASSQGKAGGKTYEQYF. The CDR3 nucleotides are TGCGCCAGCAGCCAAGGCAAGGCAGGGGGTAAGACCTACGAGCAGTACTTC.